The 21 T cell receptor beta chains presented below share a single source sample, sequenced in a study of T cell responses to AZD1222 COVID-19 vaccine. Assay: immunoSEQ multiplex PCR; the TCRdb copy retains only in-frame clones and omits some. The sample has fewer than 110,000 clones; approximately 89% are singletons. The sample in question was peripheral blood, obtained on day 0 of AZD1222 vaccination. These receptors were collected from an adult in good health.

CDR3 sequence (DNA): TGTGCCAGCAGTTACGAAACTCAGCCCCAGCATTTT. Translating gives CASSYETQPQHF. V is TRBV6-6 and J is TRBJ1-5, with D uncertain. Trimming pared 2 bases from V and 6 bases from J, leaving 5 bases between. Germline CDR1 and CDR2: MNHNY and SVGAGI (reference sequence). This CDR3 comprises 12 residues.

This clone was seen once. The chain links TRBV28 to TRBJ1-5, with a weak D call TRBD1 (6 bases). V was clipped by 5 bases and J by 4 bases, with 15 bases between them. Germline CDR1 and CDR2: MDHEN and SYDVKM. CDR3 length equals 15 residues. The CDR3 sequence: CASSPPDRQNQPQHF. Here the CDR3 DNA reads TGTGCCAGCAGTCCCCCCGACAGGCAGAATCAGCCCCAGCATTTT.

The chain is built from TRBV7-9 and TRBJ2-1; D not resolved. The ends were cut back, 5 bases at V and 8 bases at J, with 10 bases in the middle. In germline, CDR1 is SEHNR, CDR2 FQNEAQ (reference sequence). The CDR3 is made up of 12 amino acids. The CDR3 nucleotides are TGTGCCAGCAGCCGTGCCTTTTATGAGCAGTTCTTC. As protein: CASSRAFYEQFF.

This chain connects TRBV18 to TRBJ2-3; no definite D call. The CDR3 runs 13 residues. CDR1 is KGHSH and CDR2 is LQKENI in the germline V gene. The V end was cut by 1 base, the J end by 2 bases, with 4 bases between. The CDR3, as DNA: TGTGCCAGCTCACCACAGTCCACAGATACGCAGTATTTT. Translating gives CASSPQSTDTQYF. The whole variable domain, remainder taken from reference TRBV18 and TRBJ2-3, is NAGVMQNPRHLVRRRGQEARLRCSPMKGHSHVYWYRQLPEEGLKFMVYLQKENIIDESGMPKERFSAEFPKEGPSILRIQQVVRGDSAAYFCASSPQSTDTQYFGPGTRLTVL.

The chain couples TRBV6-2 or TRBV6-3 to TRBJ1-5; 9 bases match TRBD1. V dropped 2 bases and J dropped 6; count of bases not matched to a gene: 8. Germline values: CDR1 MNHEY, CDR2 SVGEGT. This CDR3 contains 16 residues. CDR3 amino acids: CASSYPPGQGSQPQHF. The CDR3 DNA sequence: TGTGCCAGCAGTTACCCGCCGGGACAGGGATCTCAGCCCCAGCATTTT.

The CDR3 DNA sequence: TGTGCCAGCTCACCCCCGGGACAGGGACGCAATCAGCCCCAGCATTTT. Translation: CASSPPGQGRNQPQHF. The rearrangement uses TRBV18 and TRBJ1-5; 9 bases fit TRBD1. Looked up from germline, CDR1 is KGHSH and CDR2 is LQKENI. V lost 3 bases and J lost 2; bases outside the gene matches: 5. This CDR3 has 16 amino acids.

As DNA, the CDR3 is TGTGCCAGCTCACCATGGACTAGTCCCAACACCGGGGAGCTGTTTTTT. It translates to CASSPWTSPNTGELFF. The chain is built from TRBV18 and TRBJ2-2; 7 bases line up with TRBD2. Germline V lookup: CDR1 KGHSH, CDR2 LQKENI. The CDR3 has 16 amino acids. The V gene end was trimmed by 2 bases and the J gene end by 2 bases; junction bases not matched to a gene: 5.

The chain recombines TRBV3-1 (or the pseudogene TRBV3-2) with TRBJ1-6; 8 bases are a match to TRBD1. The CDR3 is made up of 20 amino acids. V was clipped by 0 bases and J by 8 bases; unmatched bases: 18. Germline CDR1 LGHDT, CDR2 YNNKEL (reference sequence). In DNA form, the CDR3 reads TGTGCCAGCAGCCAAGAAATAGGACAGGGTCGGGCAACCACAGATTCACCCCTCCACTTT. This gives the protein CASSQEIGQGRATTDSPLHF.

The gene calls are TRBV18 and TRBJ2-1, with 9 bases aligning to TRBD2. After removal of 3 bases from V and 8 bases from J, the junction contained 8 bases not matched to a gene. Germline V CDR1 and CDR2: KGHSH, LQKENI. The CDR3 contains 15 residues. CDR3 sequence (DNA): TGTGCCAGCTCACCGTCTGCGGGAGGGGAAGATGAGCAGTTCTTC. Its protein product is CASSPSAGGEDEQFF. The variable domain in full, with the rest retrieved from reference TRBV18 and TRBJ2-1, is NAGVMQNPRHLVRRRGQEARLRCSPMKGHSHVYWYRQLPEEGLKFMVYLQKENIIDESGMPKERFSAEFPKEGPSILRIQQVVRGDSAAYFCASSPSAGGEDEQFFGPGTRLTVL.

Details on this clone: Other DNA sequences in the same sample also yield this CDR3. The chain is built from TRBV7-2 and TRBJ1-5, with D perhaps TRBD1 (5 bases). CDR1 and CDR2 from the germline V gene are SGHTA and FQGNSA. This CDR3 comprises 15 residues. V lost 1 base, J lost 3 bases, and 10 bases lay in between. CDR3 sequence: CASSLGGTSNQPQHF. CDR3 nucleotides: TGTGCCAGCAGCTTAGGTGGGACGTCCAATCAGCCCCAGCATTTT.

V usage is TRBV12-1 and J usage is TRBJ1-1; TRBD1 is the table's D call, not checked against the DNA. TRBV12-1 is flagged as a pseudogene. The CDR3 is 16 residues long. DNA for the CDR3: TGTGCCAGCAGCTTGCTAGGGACAGAACCTAATGGCGGAGCTTTCTTT. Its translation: CASSLLGTEPNGGAFF.

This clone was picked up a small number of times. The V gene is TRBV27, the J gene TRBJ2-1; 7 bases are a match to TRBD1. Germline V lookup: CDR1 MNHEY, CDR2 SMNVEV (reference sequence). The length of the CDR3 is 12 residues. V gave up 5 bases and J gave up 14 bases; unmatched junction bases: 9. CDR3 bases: TGTGCCAGCAGTCCGACAGGGTTCGTGGAGTTCTTC. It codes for CASSPTGFVEFF.

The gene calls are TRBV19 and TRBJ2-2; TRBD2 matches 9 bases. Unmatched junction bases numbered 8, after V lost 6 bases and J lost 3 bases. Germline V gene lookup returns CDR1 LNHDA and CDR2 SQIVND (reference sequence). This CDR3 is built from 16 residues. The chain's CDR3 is CASSLSGSPDTGELFF. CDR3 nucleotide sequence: TGTGCCAGTAGCCTTAGCGGGAGTCCCGACACCGGGGAGCTGTTTTTT.

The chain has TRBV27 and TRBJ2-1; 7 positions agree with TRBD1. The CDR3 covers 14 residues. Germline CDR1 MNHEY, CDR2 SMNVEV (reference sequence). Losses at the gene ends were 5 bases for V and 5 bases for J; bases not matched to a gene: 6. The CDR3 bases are TGTGCCAGCAGTAAAAGGACAGGACACAATGAGCAGTTCTTC. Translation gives CASSKRTGHNEQFF.

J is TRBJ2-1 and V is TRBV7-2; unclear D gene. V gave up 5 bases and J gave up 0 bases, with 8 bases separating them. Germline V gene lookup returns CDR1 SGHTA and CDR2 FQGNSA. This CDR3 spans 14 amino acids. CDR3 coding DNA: TGTGCCAGCAGCCCCCCGTCCTCCTACAATGAGCAGTTCTTC. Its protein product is CASSPPSSYNEQFF.

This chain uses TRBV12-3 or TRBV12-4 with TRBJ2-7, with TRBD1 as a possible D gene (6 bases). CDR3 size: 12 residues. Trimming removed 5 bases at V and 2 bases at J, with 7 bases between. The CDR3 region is CASSRTAYEQYF. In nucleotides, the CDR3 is TGTGCCAGCAGTCGGACAGCCTACGAGCAGTACTTC.

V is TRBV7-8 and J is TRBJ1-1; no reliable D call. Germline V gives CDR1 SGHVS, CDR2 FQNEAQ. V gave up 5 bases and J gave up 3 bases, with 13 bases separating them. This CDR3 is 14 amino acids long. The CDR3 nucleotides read TGTGCCAGCAGCCCGCGGATGAGGGACACTGAAGCTTTCTTT. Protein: CASSPRMRDTEAFF.

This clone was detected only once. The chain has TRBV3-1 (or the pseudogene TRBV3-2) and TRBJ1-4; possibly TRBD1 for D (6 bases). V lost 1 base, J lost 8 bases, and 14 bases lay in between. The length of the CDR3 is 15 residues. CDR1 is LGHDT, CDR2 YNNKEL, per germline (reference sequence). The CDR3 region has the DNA TGTGCCAGCAGCCAAGTAGGGCGAGGGGGGGAAAAACTGTTTTTT. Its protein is CASSQVGRGGEKLFF.

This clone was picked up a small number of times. CDR3 nucleotides: TGTGCCAGCAGCTACTCCGTGGGGGGGGATTCACCCCTCCACTTT. Translated: CASSYSVGGDSPLHF. The gene calls are TRBV9 and TRBJ1-6, with D possibly matching TRBD1 (5 bases). This CDR3 region has 15 residues. Germline V gene data show CDR1 as SGDLS and CDR2 as YYNGEE. V was trimmed by 4 bases and J by 8 bases, leaving 16 bases between them.

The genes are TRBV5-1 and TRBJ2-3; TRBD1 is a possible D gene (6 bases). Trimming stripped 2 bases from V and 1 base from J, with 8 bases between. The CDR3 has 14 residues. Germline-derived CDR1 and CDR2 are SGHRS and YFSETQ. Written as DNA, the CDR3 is TGCGCCAGCAGCTTAGGACAGCGCACAGATACGCAGTATTTT. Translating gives CASSLGQRTDTQYF.

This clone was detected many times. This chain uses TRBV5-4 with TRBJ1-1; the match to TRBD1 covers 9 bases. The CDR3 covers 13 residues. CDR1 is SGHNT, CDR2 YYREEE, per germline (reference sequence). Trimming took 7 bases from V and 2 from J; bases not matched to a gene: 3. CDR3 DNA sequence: TGTGCCAGCTGGGGACAGGGTAACACTGAAGCTTTCTTT. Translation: CASWGQGNTEAFF.